The 11 T cell receptor beta chains below all came from one sample that was sequenced in a study of cytomegalovirus exposure and HLA in healthy donors. The PCR was carried out with 60 Vbeta primers and 13 Jbeta primers. Here immunoSEQ multiplex PCR was the method, and the copy in TCRdb shows in-frame clones only, minus some. Here the sample spans 150,000 to 200,000 clones, nearly 80% being singletons. Sequencing was done on a sample of PBMCs. Receptors originate from a female donor in good health and CMV-seronegative.

The chain links TRBV7-3 to TRBJ2-1; maybe TRBD1 (6 bases). Germline CDR1 reads SGHTA; CDR2 reads FQGTGA. Trimming cost V 5 bases and J 2 bases, with 13 bases left between them. There are 15 residues in the CDR3. CDR3 residues: CASSNDGTPYNEQFF. The CDR3 nucleotides read TGTGCCAGCAGCAACGACGGGACACCCTACAATGAGCAGTTCTTC.

Here the CDR3 DNA reads TGTGCCAGCAGTGGTTCCCTCTCAAGAGTGTATAACTCCTACGAGCAGTACTTC. Amino acids: CASSGSLSRVYNSYEQYF. The chain carries TRBV6-1 and TRBJ2-7; D ambiguous. This CDR3 is built from 18 residues. Trimming pared 4 bases from V and 0 bases from J, leaving 22 bases between. Germline CDR1 MNHNS, CDR2 SASEGT.

The chain carries TRBV15 and TRBJ1-4; no clear D. Germline assignment: CDR1 LNHNV and CDR2 YYDKDF (reference sequence). The CDR3 loop spans 15 amino acids. Deletions cut 1 base from V and 0 bases from J, with 6 bases between. CDR3 sequence reads: CATSRVGSTNEKLFF. In DNA form, the CDR3 reads TGTGCCACCAGCAGAGTCGGTTCAACTAATGAAAAACTGTTTTTT.

This clone occurred once. The rearrangement joins TRBV7-6 to TRBJ1-5; unclear D gene. The V end lost 0 bases, the J end lost 4 bases, and 4 bases lay between the germline ends. The CDR3 contains 13 residues. Germline V gene sequence: CDR1 SGHVS, CDR2 FNYEAQ. The CDR3 region has the DNA TGTGCCAGCAGCTTAGCCCTTAATCAGCCCCAGCATTTT. It is translated as CASSLALNQPQHF. The whole variable domain, filled in from reference TRBV7-6 and TRBJ1-5, reads GAGVSQSPRYKVTKRGQDVALRCDPISGHVSLYWYRQALGQGPEFLTYFNYEAQQDKSGLPNDRFSAERPEGSISTLTIQRTEQRDSAMYRCASSLALNQPQHFGDGTRLSIL.

This rearrangement joins TRBV19 to TRBJ2-1, with 8 bases aligning to TRBD1. The V gene end was trimmed by 4 bases and the J gene end by 12 bases; junction bases not matched to a gene: 8. The CDR3 consists of 13 residues. The germline gives CDR1 LNHDA, CDR2 SQIVND (reference sequence). The DNA for the CDR3 is TGTGCCAGTAGTACGCTCGGACAGGGAGGGCAGTTCTTC. Its protein product is CASSTLGQGGQFF.

The CDR3 region has the DNA TGTGCCAGCAGCGATGGGGACCAGGGGAGCGGCTACACCTTC. Protein sequence: CASSDGDQGSGYTF. This chain connects TRBV6-4 to TRBJ1-2; tentative D call: TRBD1 (6 bases). This CDR3 has 14 residues. Between the trimmed V and J ends, which lost 6 bases and 8 bases, there was a span of 19 bases. The germline CDR1 and CDR2 sequences are MRHNA and SNTAGT.

V is TRBV27 and J is TRBJ2-5; a possible D gene is TRBD2 (7 bases). TRBJ2-7 explains the end of the DNA better; the J call may be wrong. The germline V gene has CDR1 MNHEY and CDR2 SMNVEV (reference sequence). The CDR3 sequence is 15 residues long. The CDR3, as DNA: TGTGCCAGCAGTTTTTCGGGGGGCTGGGTCTACGAGCAGTACTTC. The encoded protein is CASSFSGGWVYEQYF.

The V and J genes are TRBV11-3 and TRBJ1-2, with 9 bases aligning to TRBD1. V dropped 5 bases and J dropped 5; count of bases not matched to a gene: 3. This CDR3 region has 13 residues. Germline CDR1 is SGHNT and CDR2 is YENEEA. The CDR3 DNA reads TGTGCCAGCAGCCCCGGGACAGGGTATGGCTACACCTTC. Its translation: CASSPGTGYGYTF.

The chain couples TRBV29-1 to TRBJ2-7; D not certain. There are 13 residues in the CDR3. With 4 bases removed from V and 0 bases from J, the gap between germline ends came to 10 bases. The germline V gene has CDR1 SQVTM and CDR2 ANQGSEA. CDR3 in amino acids: CSVVKENSYEQYF. CDR3 DNA: TGCAGCGTTGTAAAGGAGAACTCCTACGAGCAGTACTTC.

This clone was detected only once. Other DNA sequences within the sample encode an identical CDR3. The chain recombines TRBV28 with TRBJ2-7, with 11 bases matching TRBD2. There are 14 residues in the CDR3. Germline V gene lookup returns CDR1 MDHEN and CDR2 SYDVKM. Trimming took 10 bases from V and 2 from J; bases not matched to a gene: 7. DNA of the CDR3: TGTGCCACCAATAAGGGACTAGCGGCCTACGAGCAGTACTTC. Protein sequence: CATNKGLAAYEQYF.

V usage is TRBV28 and J usage is TRBJ2-7; 10 positions agree with TRBD2. The CDR3 runs 15 residues. The junction had 7 bases not matched to a gene; V was cut back by 3 bases and J by 5 bases. From germline, CDR1 is MDHEN and CDR2 SYDVKM. CDR3 residues: CASSLLLAGADEQYF. CDR3 in DNA: TGTGCCAGCAGTTTGCTGCTAGCGGGAGCGGACGAGCAGTACTTC.